A single sample gave rise to the 10 T cell receptor beta chains below, sequenced in a study of blood T cell repertoires in COVID-19. Clones were sequenced by immunoSEQ multiplex PCR, and TCRdb holds only the in-frame ones, with some missing. The sample contains 30,000 to 40,000 clones, approximately 80% of which appear only once. What was sequenced was peripheral blood. The receptors were sampled from a man aged 60 to 69 with COVID-19, enrolled during active disease.

The CDR3 nucleotides are TGTGCCAGCAGCTTTCGACAGGTCAATGGCTACACCTTC. Its protein is CASSFRQVNGYTF. The chain combines TRBV5-6 with TRBJ1-2; possible D gene TRBD1, 6 bases. CDR1 SGHDT and CDR2 YYEEEE come from the germline V gene. This CDR3 has 13 residues. V gave up 2 bases and J gave up 6 bases, with 11 bases separating them.

This chain links TRBV7-2 with TRBJ2-7; D might be TRBD1 (5 bases). CDR3 size: 12 residues. V lost 0 bases to trimming and J lost 7 bases, with 7 bases between them. Looked up from germline, CDR1 is SGHTA and CDR2 is FQGNSA. The CDR3 reads CASSLAKGEQYF. DNA for the CDR3: TGTGCCAGCAGCTTAGCGAAGGGGGAGCAGTACTTC.

This chain joins TRBV6-5 and TRBJ1-1; D remains ambiguous. The V gene's germline CDR1 is MNHEY and CDR2 SVGAGI. V lost 9 bases and J 3 bases, leaving 17 bases between the germline ends. The CDR3 has 14 residues. The CDR3 reads CASAQLVGDTEAFF. The CDR3 DNA reads TGTGCCAGTGCCCAGTTAGTCGGGGACACTGAAGCTTTCTTT.

This chain links TRBV5-1 with TRBJ2-2; no clear D. From germline, CDR1 is SGHRS and CDR2 YFSETQ. Trimming removed 0 bases from V and 2 bases from J, with 17 bases in between. CDR3 length equals 18 residues. In nucleotides, the CDR3 is TGCGCCAGCAGCTTGGGTGGCATAGCTTCCTTTAACACCGGGGAGCTGTTTTTT. This gives the protein CASSLGGIASFNTGELFF.

This chain uses TRBV2 with TRBJ2-2, with D perhaps matching TRBD1 (5 bases). V was clipped by 9 bases and J by 0 bases, with 20 bases between them. This CDR3 contains 17 residues. The V gene's germline CDR1 is SNHLY and CDR2 FYNNEI. Written as DNA, the CDR3 is TGTGCCAGTGCTCAGGGAAACGCACCATCGAACACCGGGGAGCTGTTTTTT. Residues: CASAQGNAPSNTGELFF.

The V call is TRBV9, the J call TRBJ2-1; D not certain. Germline-derived CDR1 and CDR2 are SGDLS and YYNGEE. The germline V and J ends were trimmed by 0 bases and 1 base, with 5 bases remaining between them. There are 14 residues in the CDR3. CDR3 in amino acids: CASSVDSSYNEQFF. The CDR3 region has the DNA TGTGCCAGCAGCGTAGATTCTTCCTACAATGAGCAGTTCTTC.

This clone has a handful of counts. The CDR3 coding sequence is TGTGCCATCACGCAGGAAGGGGGTTCAGGAAACACCATATATTTT. This sequence encodes CAITQEGGSGNTIYF. The gene calls are TRBV10-3 and TRBJ1-3; possibly TRBD1 for D (6 bases). The germline V gene has CDR1 ENHRY and CDR2 SYGVKD. V was trimmed by 7 bases and J by 4 bases, leaving 17 bases between them. The CDR3 is 15 residues long.

J is TRBJ2-3 and V is TRBV6-2 or TRBV6-3, with 9 bases lining up with TRBD1. J was trimmed by 5 bases and V by 6 bases; bases with no gene match: 15. Germline loops: CDR1 MNHEY, CDR2 SVGEGT. The CDR3 contains 17 residues. The CDR3 DNA sequence: TGTGCCAGCAGCCTAATTTCCGTGACAGGGGGTCGAGATACGCAGTATTTT. Its translation is CASSLISVTGGRDTQYF.

The J gene is TRBJ1-1, the V gene TRBV7-3; 7 nucleotides align to TRBD1. There are 14 residues in the CDR3. With V trimmed by 5 bases and J by 4 bases, 7 bases remained unmatched. Germline V lookup: CDR1 SGHTA, CDR2 FQGTGA. The CDR3 region is CASSAHTGATEAFF. DNA of the CDR3: TGTGCCAGCAGCGCCCATACAGGGGCCACTGAAGCTTTCTTT. Variable domain in full (rest from reference TRBV7-3 and TRBJ1-1): GAGVSQTPSNKVTEKGKYVELRCDPISGHTALYWYRQSLGQGPEFLIYFQGTGAADDSGLPNDRFFAVRPEGSVSTLKIQRTERGDSAVYLCASSAHTGATEAFFGQGTRLTVV.

This clone was seen only once. The V and J genes are TRBV7-2 and TRBJ1-2; 7 bases agree with TRBD1. Germline-derived CDR1 and CDR2 are SGHTA and FQGNSA. J was trimmed by 7 bases and V by 5 bases; bases with no gene match: 10. The length of the CDR3 is 14 residues. The CDR3 here is CASSVDGTDSGYTF. The CDR3 DNA is TGTGCCAGCAGCGTCGACGGGACAGATAGTGGCTACACCTTC.